These 14 T cell receptor beta chains share one sample of origin, sequenced in a study of shared clonotypes between healthy human individuals. The naive CD8 subset, CD45RO-negative cells positively selected for CCR7, excluded terminally differentiated effector memory CD45RA+ cells. Method: immunoSEQ multiplex PCR; TCRdb's copy keeps in-frame clones and lacks some. The data show some 2,000,000 clones, with about 94% seen just once and roughly 1% held by the top ten. The sample taken for sequencing was naive CD8+ T cells sorted from blood. The receptors here all came from a man between 18 and 35 years old in good health.

This chain uses TRBV5-1 with TRBJ2-7; no clear D gene. This CDR3 has 14 amino acids. V gave up 3 bases and J gave up 3 bases, with 13 bases separating them. Germline CDR1 is SGHRS and CDR2 is YFSETQ. The CDR3 region is CASSSVGGDYEQYF. CDR3 nucleotide sequence: TGCGCCAGCAGCTCCGTGGGCGGTGACTACGAGCAGTACTTC.

DNA of the CDR3: TGTGCCAGTAGTATAAGATCCGGGGAGCTGTTTTTT. It translates to CASSIRSGELFF. V gene TRBV19 combines with J gene TRBJ2-2; no reliable D call. V lost 2 bases and J lost 6, with 4 bases in between. The CDR3 runs to 12 residues. Germline-derived CDR1 and CDR2 are LNHDA and SQIVND (reference sequence).

This clone came up a few times. The same CDR3 also results from other DNA sequences found in this sample. This chain connects TRBV28 to TRBJ1-2; D not resolved. CDR3 length equals 12 residues. Germline assignment: CDR1 MDHEN and CDR2 SYDVKM. The V end was cut by 3 bases, the J end by 2 bases, with 4 bases between. CDR3 DNA: TGTGCCAGCAGTTTCGGGAACTATGGCTACACCTTC. Its translation: CASSFGNYGYTF.

The chain has TRBV10-3 and TRBJ1-1; a possible D gene is TRBD1 (6 bases). CDR3 length: 18 residues. Trimming removed 0 bases at V and 7 bases at J, with 24 bases between. Germline loops: CDR1 ENHRY, CDR2 SYGVKD. The CDR3 region has the DNA TGTGCCATCAGTGAGTCCACCCTAACCGGAGGGGGAAAGGGTGAAGCTTTCTTT. It yields the protein CAISESTLTGGGKGEAFF.

In DNA form, the CDR3 reads TGTGCCAGCAGCATTGACCGGAGCTCCTACGAGCAGTACTTC. Protein product: CASSIDRSSYEQYF. J is TRBJ2-7 and V is TRBV13; D gene uncertain. The CDR3 spans 14 residues. The germline CDR1 and CDR2 sequences are PRHDT and FYEKMQ (reference sequence). V shed 5 bases and J shed 0 bases, with 11 bases lying between them.

The chain carries TRBV4-3 and TRBJ2-3, with D perhaps matching TRBD1 (5 bases). The CDR3 loop spans 17 amino acids. Trimming removed 1 base at V and 4 bases at J, with 18 bases between. Germline V lookup: CDR1 LGHNA, CDR2 YSLEER. The CDR3 coding sequence is TGCGCCAGCAGCCAAGTTGCCGCAGGGTTGACCGCAGATACGCAGTATTTT. It specifies CASSQVAAGLTADTQYF.

The chain is built from TRBV27 and TRBJ2-7, with unresolved D. Germline assignment: CDR1 MNHEY and CDR2 SMNVEV (reference sequence). The germline V and J ends were trimmed by 3 bases and 5 bases, with 20 bases remaining between them. This CDR3 region has 16 residues. The CDR3 DNA reads TGTGCCAGCAGTTTCTCCGATGACGTACCCTTTGACGAGCAGTACTTC. Amino acid sequence: CASSFSDDVPFDEQYF.

The rearrangement links TRBV12-5 to TRBJ1-1; D is undetermined. V lost 3 bases and J 2 bases, leaving 4 bases between the germline ends. The CDR3 has 12 amino acids. Germline V CDR1 and CDR2: LGHNT, FRNRAP. Here the CDR3 reads CASGFENTEAFF. The CDR3 nucleotides read TGTGCTAGTGGTTTTGAAAACACTGAAGCTTTCTTT.

Here the CDR3 reads CASRGTGEGIYEQYF. Here the CDR3 DNA reads TGTGCCAGTCGGGGGACAGGGGAGGGCATCTACGAGCAGTACTTC. The V and J genes are TRBV27 and TRBJ2-7, with 10 nucleotides matching TRBD1. V shed 9 bases, J shed 3 bases, and the junction held 11 bases outside the gene matches. Looked up from germline, CDR1 is MNHEY and CDR2 is SMNVEV (reference sequence). This CDR3 region has 15 residues.

The chain is built from TRBV6-5 and TRBJ1-6, with 9 nucleotides matching TRBD1. The CDR3 runs to 14 residues. Trimming cost V 7 bases and J 8 bases; bases outside gene matches: 6. CDR1 and CDR2 (germline): MNHEY, SVGAGI. CDR3 sequence (DNA): TGTGCCAGCACCCCGGGACAGGGTTATTCACCCCTCCACTTT. As protein: CASTPGQGYSPLHF.

The chain employs TRBV5-4 and TRBJ2-7; D might be TRBD1 (5 bases). The length of the CDR3 is 15 residues. Trimming cost V 4 bases and J 5 bases, with 19 bases left between them. The V gene's germline CDR1 is SGHNT and CDR2 YYREEE (reference sequence). CDR3: CASSQGVGPTDEQYF. CDR3 in DNA: TGTGCCAGCAGCCAAGGCGTGGGGCCCACGGACGAGCAGTACTTC.

This clone was counted a few times. Other DNA variants within this sample encode the same CDR3. The CDR3 coding sequence is TGTGCCAGTAGAACAGGGGGGCAGCCCCAGCATTTT. As protein: CASRTGGQPQHF. The J gene is TRBJ1-5, the V gene TRBV19, with 8 positions matching TRBD1. Losses at the gene ends were 6 bases for V and 7 bases for J; bases not matched to a gene: 2. Germline assignment: CDR1 LNHDA and CDR2 SQIVND (reference sequence). The CDR3 loop spans 12 amino acids.

The chain has TRBV10-3 and TRBJ2-2; D ambiguous. The V end was cut by 3 bases, the J end by 6 bases, with 8 bases between. The germline CDR1 and CDR2 sequences are ENHRY and SYGVKD. The CDR3 sequence is 13 residues long. CDR3 in amino acids: CAISDSGPGELFF. The CDR3 bases are TGTGCCATCAGTGACTCGGGCCCCGGGGAGCTGTTTTTT.

The chain joins TRBV10-3 to TRBJ2-3, with 7 bases fitting TRBD2. J lost 4 bases, V lost 2 bases, and 6 bases had no gene match. CDR1 is ENHRY and CDR2 is SYGVKD in the germline V gene. There are 15 residues in the CDR3. This CDR3 reads CAISEGPAGADTQYF. DNA for the CDR3: TGTGCCATCAGTGAGGGGCCCGCGGGGGCAGATACGCAGTATTTT.